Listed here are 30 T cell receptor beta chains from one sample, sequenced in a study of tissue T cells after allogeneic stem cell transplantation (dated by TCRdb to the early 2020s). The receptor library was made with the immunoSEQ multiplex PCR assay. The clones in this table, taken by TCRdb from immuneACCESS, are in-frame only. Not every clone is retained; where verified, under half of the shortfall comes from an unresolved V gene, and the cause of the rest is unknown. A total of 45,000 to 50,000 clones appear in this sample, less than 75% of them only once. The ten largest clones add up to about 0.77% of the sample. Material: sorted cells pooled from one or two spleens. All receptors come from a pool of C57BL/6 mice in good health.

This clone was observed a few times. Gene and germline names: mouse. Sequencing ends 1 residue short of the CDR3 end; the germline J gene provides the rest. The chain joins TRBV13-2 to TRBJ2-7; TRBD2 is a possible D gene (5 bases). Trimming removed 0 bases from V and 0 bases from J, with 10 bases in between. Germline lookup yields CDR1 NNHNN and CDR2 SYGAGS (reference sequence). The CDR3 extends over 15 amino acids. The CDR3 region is CASGDAGWVSYEQYF. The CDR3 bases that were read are TGTGCCAGCGGTGATGCAGGCTGGGTCTCCTATGAACAGTAC.

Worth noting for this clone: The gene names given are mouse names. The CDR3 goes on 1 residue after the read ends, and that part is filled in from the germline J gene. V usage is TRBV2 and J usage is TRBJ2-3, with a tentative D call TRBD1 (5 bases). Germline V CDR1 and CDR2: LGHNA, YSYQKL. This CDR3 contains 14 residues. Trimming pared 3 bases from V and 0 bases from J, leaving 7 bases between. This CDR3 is CASSQDISAETLYF. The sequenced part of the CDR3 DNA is TGTGCCAGCAGCCAGGACATTAGTGCAGAAACGCTGTAT.

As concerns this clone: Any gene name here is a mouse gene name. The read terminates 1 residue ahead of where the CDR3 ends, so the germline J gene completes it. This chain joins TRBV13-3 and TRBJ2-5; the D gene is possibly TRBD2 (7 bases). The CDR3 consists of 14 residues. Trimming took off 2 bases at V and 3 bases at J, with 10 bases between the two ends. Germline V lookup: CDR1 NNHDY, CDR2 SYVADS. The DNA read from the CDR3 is TGTGCCAGCAGTGAATGGGGGGCGCAAGACACCCAGTAC. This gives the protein CASSEWGAQDTQY. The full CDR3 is CASSEWGAQDTQYF.

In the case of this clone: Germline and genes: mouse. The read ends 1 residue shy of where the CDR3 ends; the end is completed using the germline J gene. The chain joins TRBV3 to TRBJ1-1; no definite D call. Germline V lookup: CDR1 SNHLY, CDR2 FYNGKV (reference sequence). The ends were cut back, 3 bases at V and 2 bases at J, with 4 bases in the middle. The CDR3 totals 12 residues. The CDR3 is CASSLANTEVFF. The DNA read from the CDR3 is TGTGCCAGCAGCTTGGCCAACACAGAAGTCTTC.

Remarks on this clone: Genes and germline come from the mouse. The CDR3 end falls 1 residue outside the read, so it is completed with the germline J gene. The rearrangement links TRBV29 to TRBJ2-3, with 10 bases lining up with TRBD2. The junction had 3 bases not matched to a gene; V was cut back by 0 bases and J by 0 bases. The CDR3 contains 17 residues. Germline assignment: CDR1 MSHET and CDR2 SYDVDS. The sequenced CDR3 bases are TGTGCTAGCAGTTTATCGGACTGGGGGTCTAGTGCAGAAACGCTGTAT. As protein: CASSLSDWGSSAETLY. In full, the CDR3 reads CASSLSDWGSSAETLYF.

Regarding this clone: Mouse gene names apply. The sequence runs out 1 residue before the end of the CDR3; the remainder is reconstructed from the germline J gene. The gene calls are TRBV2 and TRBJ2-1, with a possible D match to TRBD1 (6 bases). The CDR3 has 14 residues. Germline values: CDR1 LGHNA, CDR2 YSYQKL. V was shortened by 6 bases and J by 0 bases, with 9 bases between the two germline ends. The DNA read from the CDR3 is TGTGCCAGCAGTCGACAGGTTAACTATGCTGAGCAGTTC. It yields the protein CASSRQVNYAEQF. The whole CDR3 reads CASSRQVNYAEQFF.

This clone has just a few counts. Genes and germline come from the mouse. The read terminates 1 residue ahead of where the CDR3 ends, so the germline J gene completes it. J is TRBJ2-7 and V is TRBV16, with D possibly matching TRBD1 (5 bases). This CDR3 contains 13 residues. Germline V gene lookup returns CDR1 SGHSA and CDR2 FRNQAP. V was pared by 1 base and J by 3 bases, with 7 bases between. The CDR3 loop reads CASSLGTYYEQYF. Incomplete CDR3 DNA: TGTGCAAGCAGCTTAGGGACATACTATGAACAGTAC.

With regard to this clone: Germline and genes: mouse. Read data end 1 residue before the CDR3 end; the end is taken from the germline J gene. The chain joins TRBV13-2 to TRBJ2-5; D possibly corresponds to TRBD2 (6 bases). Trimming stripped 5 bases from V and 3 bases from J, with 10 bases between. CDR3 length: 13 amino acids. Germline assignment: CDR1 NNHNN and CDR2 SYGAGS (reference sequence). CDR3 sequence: CASGTGLQDTQYF. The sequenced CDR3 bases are TGTGCCAGCGGGACGGGACTTCAAGACACCCAGTAC.

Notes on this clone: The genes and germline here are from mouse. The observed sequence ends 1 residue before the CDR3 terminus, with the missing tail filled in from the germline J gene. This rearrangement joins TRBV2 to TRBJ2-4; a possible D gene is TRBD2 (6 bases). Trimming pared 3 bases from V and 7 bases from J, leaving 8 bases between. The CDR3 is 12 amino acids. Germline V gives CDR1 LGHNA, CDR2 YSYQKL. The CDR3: CASSHRTDTLYF. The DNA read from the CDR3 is TGTGCCAGCAGCCACAGGACTGACACCTTGTAC. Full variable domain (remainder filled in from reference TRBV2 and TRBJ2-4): DPKIIQKPKYLVAVTGSEKILICEQYLGHNAMYWYRQSAKKPLEFMFSYSYQKLMDNQTASSRFQPQSSKKNHLDLQITALKPDDSATYFCASSHRTDTLYFGAGTRLSVL.

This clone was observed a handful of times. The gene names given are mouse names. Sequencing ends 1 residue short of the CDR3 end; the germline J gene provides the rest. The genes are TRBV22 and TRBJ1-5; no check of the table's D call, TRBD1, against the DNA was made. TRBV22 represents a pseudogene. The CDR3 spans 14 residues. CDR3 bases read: TGTGCCAGCTCCCGGGACACGAACAACCAGGCTCCGCTT. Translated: CASSRDTNNQAPL. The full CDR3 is CASSRDTNNQAPLF.

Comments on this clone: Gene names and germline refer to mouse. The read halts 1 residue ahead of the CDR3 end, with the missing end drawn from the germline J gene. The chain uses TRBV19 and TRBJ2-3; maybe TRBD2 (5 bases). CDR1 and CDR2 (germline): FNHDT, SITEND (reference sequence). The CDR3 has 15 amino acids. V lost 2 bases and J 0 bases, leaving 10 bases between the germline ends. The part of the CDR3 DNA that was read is TGTGCCAGCAGTATCGTGGGGTCTAGTGCAGAAACGCTGTAT. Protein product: CASSIVGSSAETLY. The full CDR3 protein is CASSIVGSSAETLYF.

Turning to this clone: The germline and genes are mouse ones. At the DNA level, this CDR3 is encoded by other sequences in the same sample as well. The part of the CDR3 DNA that was read is TGTGCCAGCAGCCCGACTGGGGACCAAGACACCCAGTAC. Its protein is CASSPTGDQDTQY. In full, the CDR3 reads CASSPTGDQDTQYF. The rearrangement uses TRBV3 and TRBJ2-5, with 8 bases identical to TRBD2. The read halts 1 residue ahead of the CDR3 end, with the missing end drawn from the germline J gene. V was clipped by 5 bases and J by 1 base; unmatched bases: 2. Germline-derived CDR1 and CDR2 are SNHLY and FYNGKV (reference sequence). The CDR3 has 14 residues.

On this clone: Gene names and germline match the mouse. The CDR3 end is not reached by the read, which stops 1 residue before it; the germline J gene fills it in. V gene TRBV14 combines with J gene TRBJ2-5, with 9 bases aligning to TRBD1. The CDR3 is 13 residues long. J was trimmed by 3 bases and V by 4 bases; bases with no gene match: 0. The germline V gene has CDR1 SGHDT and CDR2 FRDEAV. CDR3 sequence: CASSDRGQDTQYF. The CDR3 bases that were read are TGTGCCAGCAGTGACAGGGGGCAAGACACCCAGTAC.

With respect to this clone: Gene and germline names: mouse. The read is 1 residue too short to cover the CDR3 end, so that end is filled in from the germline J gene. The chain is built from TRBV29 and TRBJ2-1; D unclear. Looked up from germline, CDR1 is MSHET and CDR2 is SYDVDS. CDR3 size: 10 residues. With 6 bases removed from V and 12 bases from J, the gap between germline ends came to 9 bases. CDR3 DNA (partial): TGTGCTAGCAGGCAGCCCGGGCAGTTC. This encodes CASRQPGQF. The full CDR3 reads CASRQPGQFF.

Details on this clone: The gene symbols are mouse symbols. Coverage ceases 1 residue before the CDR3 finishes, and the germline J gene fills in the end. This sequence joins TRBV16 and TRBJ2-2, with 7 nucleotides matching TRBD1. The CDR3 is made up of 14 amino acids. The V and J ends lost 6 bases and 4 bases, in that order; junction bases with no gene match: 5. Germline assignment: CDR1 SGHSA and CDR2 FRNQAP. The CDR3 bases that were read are TGTGCAAGCAGGACAGGGTGGGGCACCGGGCAGCTCTAC. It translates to CASRTGWGTGQLY. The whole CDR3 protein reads CASRTGWGTGQLYF. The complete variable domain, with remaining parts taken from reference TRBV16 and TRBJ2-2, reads NAGVIQTPRHKVTGKGQEATLWCEPISGHSAVFWYRQTIVQGLEFLTYFRNQAPIDDSGMPKERFSAQMPNQSHSTLKIQSTQPQDSAVYLCASRTGWGTGQLYFGEGSKLTVL.

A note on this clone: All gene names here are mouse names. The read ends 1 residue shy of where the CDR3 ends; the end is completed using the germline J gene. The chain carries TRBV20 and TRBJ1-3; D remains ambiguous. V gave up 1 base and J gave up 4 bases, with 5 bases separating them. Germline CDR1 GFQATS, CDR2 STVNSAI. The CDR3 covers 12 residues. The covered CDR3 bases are TGTGGTGCTAGGGGCCCCGGAAATACGCTCTAT. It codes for CGARGPGNTLY. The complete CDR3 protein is CGARGPGNTLYF.

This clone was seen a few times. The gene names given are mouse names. The DNA read from the CDR3 is TGTGCCAGCTCTGTCCGGGACAGGAGTTATAACAACCAGGCTCCGCTT. Translating gives CASSVRDRSYNNQAPL. The full-length CDR3 reads as CASSVRDRSYNNQAPLF. This chain connects TRBV12-2 to TRBJ1-5; 8 bases are a match to TRBD1. The sequence runs out 1 residue before the end of the CDR3; the remainder is reconstructed from the germline J gene. Germline lookup yields CDR1 SGHLS and CDR2 HYDKME. V shed 3 bases, J shed 0 bases, and the junction held 9 bases outside the gene matches. This CDR3 region has 17 residues. The variable domain in full, completed from reference TRBV12-2 and TRBJ1-5, reads NSGVVQSPRYIIKGKGERSILKCIPISGHLSVAWYQQTQGQELKFFIQHYDKMERDKGNLPSRFSVQQFDDYHSEMNMSALELEDSAVYFCASSVRDRSYNNQAPLFGEGTRLSVL.

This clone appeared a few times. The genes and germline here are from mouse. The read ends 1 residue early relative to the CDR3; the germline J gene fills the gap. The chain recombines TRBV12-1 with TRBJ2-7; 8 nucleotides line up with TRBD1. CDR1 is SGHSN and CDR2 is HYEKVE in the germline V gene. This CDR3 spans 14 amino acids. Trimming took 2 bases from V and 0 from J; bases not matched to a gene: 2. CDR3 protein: CASSPTGVSYEQYF. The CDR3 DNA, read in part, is TGTGCCAGCTCTCCGACAGGGGTCTCCTATGAACAGTAC.

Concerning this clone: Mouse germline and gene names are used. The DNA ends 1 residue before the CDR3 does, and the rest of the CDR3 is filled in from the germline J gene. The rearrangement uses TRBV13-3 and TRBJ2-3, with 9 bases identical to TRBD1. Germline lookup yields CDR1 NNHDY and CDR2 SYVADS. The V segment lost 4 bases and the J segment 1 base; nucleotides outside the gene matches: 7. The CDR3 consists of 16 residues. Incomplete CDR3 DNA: TGTGCCAGCAGTCCCGGGACAGGGAAGGGTGCAGAAACGCTGTAT. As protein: CASSPGTGKGAETLY. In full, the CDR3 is CASSPGTGKGAETLYF.

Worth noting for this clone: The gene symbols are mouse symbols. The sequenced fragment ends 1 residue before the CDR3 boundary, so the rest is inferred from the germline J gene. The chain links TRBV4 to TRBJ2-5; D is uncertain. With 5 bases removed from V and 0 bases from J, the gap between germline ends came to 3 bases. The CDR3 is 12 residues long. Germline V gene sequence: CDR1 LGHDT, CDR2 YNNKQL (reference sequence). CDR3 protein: CASSGNQDTQYF. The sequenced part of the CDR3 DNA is TGTGCCAGCAGCGGGAACCAAGACACCCAGTAC. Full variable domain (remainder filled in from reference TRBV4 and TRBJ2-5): ETAVFQTPNYHVTQVGNEVSFNCKQTLGHDTMYWYKQDSKKLLKIMFSYNNKQLIVNETVPRRFSPQSSDKAHLNLRIKSVEPEDSAVYLCASSGNQDTQYFGPGTRLLVL.

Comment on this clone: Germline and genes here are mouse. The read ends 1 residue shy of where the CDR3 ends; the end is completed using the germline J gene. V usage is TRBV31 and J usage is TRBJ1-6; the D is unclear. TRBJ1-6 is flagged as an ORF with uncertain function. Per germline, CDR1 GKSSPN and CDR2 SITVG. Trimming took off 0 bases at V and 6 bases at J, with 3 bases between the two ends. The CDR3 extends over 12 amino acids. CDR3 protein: CAWSLTNSPLYF. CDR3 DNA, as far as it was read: TGTGCCTGGAGTCTAACTAATTCGCCCCTCTAC.

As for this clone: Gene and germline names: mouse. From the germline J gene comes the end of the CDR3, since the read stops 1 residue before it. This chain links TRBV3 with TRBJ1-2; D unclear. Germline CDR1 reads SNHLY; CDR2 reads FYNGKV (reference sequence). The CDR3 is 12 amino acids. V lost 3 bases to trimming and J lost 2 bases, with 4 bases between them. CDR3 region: CASSFDNSDYTF. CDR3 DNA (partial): TGTGCCAGCAGCTTCGACAACTCCGACTACACC.

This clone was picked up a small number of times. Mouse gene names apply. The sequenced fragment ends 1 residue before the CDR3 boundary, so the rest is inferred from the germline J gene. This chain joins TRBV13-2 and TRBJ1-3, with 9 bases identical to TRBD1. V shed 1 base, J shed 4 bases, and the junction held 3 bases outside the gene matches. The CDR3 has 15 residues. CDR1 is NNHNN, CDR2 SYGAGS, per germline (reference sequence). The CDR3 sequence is CASGDWGTGGNTLYF. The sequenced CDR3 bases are TGTGCCAGCGGTGATTGGGGGACAGGGGGAAATACGCTCTAT.

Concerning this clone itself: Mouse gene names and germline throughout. CDR3 DNA (partial): TGTGCCAGCGGTTCCGGGACAGGGCATGGAAATACGCTCTAT. It translates to CASGSGTGHGNTLY. The whole CDR3 protein reads CASGSGTGHGNTLYF. V is TRBV13-2 and J is TRBJ1-3; 9 bases align to TRBD1. The observed sequence ends 1 residue before the CDR3 terminus, with the missing tail filled in from the germline J gene. The CDR3 is 15 residues long. V was clipped by 4 bases and J by 3 bases; unmatched bases: 5. Germline CDR1 reads NNHNN; CDR2 reads SYGAGS (reference sequence).

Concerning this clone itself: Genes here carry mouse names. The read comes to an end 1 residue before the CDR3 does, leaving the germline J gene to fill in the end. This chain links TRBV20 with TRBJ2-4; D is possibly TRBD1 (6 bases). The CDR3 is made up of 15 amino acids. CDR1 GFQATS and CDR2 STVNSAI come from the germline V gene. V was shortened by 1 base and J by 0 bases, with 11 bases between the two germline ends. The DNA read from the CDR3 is TGTGGTGCTAGGGCCGGGACAACTAGTCAAAACACCTTGTAC. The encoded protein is CGARAGTTSQNTLY. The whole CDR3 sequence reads CGARAGTTSQNTLYF.

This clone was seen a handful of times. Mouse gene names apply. CDR3 residues: CASSDNWGASYEQYF. CDR3 DNA (partial): TGTGCCAGCAGTGATAACTGGGGGGCGTCCTATGAACAGTAC. The chain carries TRBV13-1 and TRBJ2-7; 9 nucleotides line up with TRBD2. The CDR3 end falls 1 residue outside the read, so it is completed with the germline J gene. This CDR3 comprises 15 residues. The germline CDR1 and CDR2 sequences are NSHNY and SYGAGN. J lost 1 base, V lost 1 base, and 3 bases had no gene match.

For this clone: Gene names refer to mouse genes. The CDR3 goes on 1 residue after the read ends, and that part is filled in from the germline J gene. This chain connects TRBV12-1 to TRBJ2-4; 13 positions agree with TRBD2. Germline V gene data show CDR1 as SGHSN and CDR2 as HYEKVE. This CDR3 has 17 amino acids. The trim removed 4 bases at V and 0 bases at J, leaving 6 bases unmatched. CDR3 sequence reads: CASSLGLGGTSQNTLYF. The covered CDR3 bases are TGTGCCAGCTCCCTGGGACTGGGGGGGACTAGTCAAAACACCTTGTAC.

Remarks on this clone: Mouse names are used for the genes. CDR3 sequence reads: CASRRLGAETLYF. Incomplete CDR3 DNA: TGTGCCAGCAGGCGACTGGGGGCAGAAACGCTGTAT. V gene TRBV15 combines with J gene TRBJ2-3, with 8 bases aligning to TRBD2. The read gets to within 1 residue of the CDR3 end, and the germline J gene fills in the rest. The CDR3 is 13 amino acids. From germline, CDR1 is SGHND and CDR2 FRSKSL. V trimming: 6 bases; J trimming: 3 bases; junction bases outside the gene matches: 2.

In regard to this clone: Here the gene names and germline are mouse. The CDR3 region is CASSSRNAETLYF. CDR3 DNA, as far as it was read: TGTGCAAGCAGCTCCCGGAATGCAGAAACGCTGTAT. The chain carries TRBV16 and TRBJ2-3; D not certain. The CDR3 end falls 1 residue outside the read, so it is completed with the germline J gene. This CDR3 spans 13 amino acids. Deletions cut 4 bases from V and 2 bases from J, with 7 bases between. The germline CDR1 and CDR2 sequences are SGHSA and FRNQAP.

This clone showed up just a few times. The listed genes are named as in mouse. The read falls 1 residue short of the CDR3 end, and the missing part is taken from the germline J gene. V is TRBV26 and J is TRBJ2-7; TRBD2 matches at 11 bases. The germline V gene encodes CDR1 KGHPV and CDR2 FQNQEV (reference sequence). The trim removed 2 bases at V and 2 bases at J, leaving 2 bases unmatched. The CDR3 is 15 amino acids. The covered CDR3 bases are TGTGCCAGCAGTCTGCCGGACTGGGGGGCCTATGAACAGTAC. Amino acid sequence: CASSLPDWGAYEQY. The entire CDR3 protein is CASSLPDWGAYEQYF.